This T cell receptor beta chain was profiled in a study of CD8+CD57+ T cells in acquired aplastic anemia (dated 2018 in TCRdb). About the investigation overall: On average, sorted CD4+ and CD8+ cells yielded around 3.4 ug of extracted DNA, with a range of about 0.18 to 30 ug. CD8+CD57+ expansion was defined as frequency above the mean frequency observed in healthy subjects. Overall study results and their limits: Roughly 30 CD8+ CDR3 sequences were found to be shared between patients and controls, but these sequences appeared to be highly expressed in patients and within the immunodominant clones of the patients. Patients and healthy controls showed no significant difference in CD8+ Simpson's diversity (P=0.060).

Concerning this clonotype itself: Its specific antigen is unknown. It has no much larger one-base neighbor in the sample; base qualities were not kept.

Flow cytometry had shown CD8+CD57+ cell expansion in the patients selected for sequencing. Every patient had severe acquired aplastic anemia, diagnosed using the International Study of Aplastic Anemia and Agranulocytosis and Camitta criteria. No patient had received any therapy when blood was sampled. The study deep-sequenced TCR repertoires of sorted CD4+ and CD8+ blood T cells from severe aplastic anemia patients and healthy subjects. Patients were enrolled under clinicaltrials.gov protocols 00001620, 01623167, 00001397, 00071045, 00081523 and 00961064 in the USA. Ficoll-Paque density gradient centrifugation was used to isolate peripheral blood mononuclear cells. Before DNA was extracted, CD4+ and CD8+ T cells were sorted using either FACS or magnetic beads. The V end gives up 6 bases and the J end 4 bases, leaving 6 bases in the junction not matched to a gene. The CDR3 has 15 amino acids, counting the end cysteine and phenylalanine. The retained sequence is limited to the CDR3, 45 bases, with the frame set at the first base.

TCR beta VDJ combination and CDR3 sequence profiling used genomic DNA as the template. An Illumina HiSeq 2000 was the platform used for TCR repertoire sequencing. In the original analysis: Repertoire assessment relied on Simpson's diversity index, CDR3 size and DJ length profiles, and TRBV/TRBJ rearrangement plots. The immunodominant clone was defined as the most abundant DNA sequence in deep sequencing data. CDR3 amino acid sequences were screened for sharing across subjects and were compared with published repertoires and the VDJdb database. TCRdb handled the public reads itself, with Q25 trimming in fastp and clone calling in MiXCR, and kept productive beta chains. Each entry is one CDR3 protein sequence, shown with its most common DNA and genes. These V and J calls derive from TCRdb rather than the authors' analysis. This sample is represented by 250,000 or so distinct CDR3 sequences; more than 45% of them were singletons. Approximately 8% of the sample comes from the top ten.

The rearrangement combines TRBV12-3 or TRBV12-4 with TRBJ2-2; 9 central nucleotides agree with TRBD1. The receptor was derived from a human donor with aplastic anemia. The sample taken for sequencing was sorted CD4+, CD8+, or CD8+CD57+ T cells (not recorded which) from PBMCs. The DNA reads TGTGCCAGCAGCTCACGGACAGGGGCCACCGGGGAGCTGTTTTTT. Translated, this gives CASSSRTGATGELFF.